The T cell receptor (beta chain) under discussion was sequenced for a study of blood T cells in healthy people across ages. The V end lost 4 bases, the J end lost 3 bases, and 6 bases lay between the germline ends. Germline V lookup: CDR1 SGHTA, CDR2 FQGNSA. This CDR3 has 12 residues. Together with a sample-barcoded 5' primer, a J-beta primer mix was included in a second PCR lasting roughly 6 to 12 cycles. MiXCR, applied by TCRdb to the 5' RACE reads, yields one record per CDR3 protein. The sample lists fewer than 2,000,000 distinct CDR3 sequences, about two fifths seen once, with roughly 24% in the top ten.

This receptor was identified in a human donor in good health. The source material was blood. This chain uses TRBV7-2 with TRBJ1-1; no firm D call. CDR3 nucleotide sequence: TGTGCCAGCAGCTATGCCTACACTGAAGCTTTCTTT. As protein: CASSYAYTEAFF.